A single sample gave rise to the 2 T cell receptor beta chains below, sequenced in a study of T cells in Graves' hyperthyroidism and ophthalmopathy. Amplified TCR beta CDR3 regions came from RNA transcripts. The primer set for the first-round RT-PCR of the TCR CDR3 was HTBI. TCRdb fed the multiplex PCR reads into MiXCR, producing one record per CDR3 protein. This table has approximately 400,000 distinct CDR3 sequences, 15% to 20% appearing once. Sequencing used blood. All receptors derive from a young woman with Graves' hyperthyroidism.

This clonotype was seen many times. Here the CDR3 reads CASSMTANTEAFF. The CDR3 DNA reads TGTGCCAGCAGTATGACAGCAAACACTGAAGCTTTCTTT. The chain couples TRBV2 to TRBJ1-1, with a possible D match to TRBD1 (5 bases). Deletions cut 5 bases from V and 2 bases from J, with 9 bases between. CDR1 and CDR2 from the germline V gene are SNHLY and FYNNEI. The CDR3 runs to 13 residues. The variable domain in full, with the rest retrieved from reference TRBV2 and TRBJ1-1, is EPEVTQTPSHQVTQMGQEVILRCVPISNHLYFYWYRQILGQKVEFLVSFYNNEISEKSEIFDDQFSVERPDGSNFTLKIRSTKLEDSAMYFCASSMTANTEAFFGQGTRLTVV.

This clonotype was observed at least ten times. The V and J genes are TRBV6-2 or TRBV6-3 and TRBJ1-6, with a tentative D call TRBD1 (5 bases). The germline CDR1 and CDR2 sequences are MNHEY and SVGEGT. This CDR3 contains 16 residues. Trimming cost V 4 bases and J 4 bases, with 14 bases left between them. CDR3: CASSWTQADYNSPLHF. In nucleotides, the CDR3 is TGTGCCAGCAGTTGGACACAGGCGGATTATAATTCACCCCTCCACTTT.